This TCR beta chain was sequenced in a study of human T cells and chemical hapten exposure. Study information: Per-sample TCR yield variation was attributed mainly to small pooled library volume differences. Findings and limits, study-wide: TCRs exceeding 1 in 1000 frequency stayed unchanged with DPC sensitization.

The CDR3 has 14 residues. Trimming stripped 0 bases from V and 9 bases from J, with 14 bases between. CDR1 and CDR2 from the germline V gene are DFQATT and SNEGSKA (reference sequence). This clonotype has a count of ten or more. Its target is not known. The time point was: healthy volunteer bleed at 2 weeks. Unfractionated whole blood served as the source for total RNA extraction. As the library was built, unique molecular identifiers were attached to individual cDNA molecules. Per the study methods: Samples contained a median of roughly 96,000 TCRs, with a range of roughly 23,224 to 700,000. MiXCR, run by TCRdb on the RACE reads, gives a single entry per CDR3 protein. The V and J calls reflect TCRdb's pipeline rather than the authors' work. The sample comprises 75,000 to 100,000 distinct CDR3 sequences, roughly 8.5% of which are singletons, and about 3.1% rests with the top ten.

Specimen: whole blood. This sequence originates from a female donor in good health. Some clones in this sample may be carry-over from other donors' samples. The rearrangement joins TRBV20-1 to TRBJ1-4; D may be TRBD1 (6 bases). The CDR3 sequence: CSARETGGRQKLFF. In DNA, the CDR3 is TGCAGTGCTAGAGAGACAGGAGGCAGGCAAAAACTGTTTTTT.